This TCR beta chain stems from a study of CXCR3-negative and CXCR3-positive naive CD8 T cells. Across the whole study: Across all libraries, TRB reads numbered roughly 140 million, with about 1.5 +/- 0.3 million in each library.

In triplicate, each CD8+ T cell subset was sorted at under 350,000 cells per replicate. The authors gated naive CD8+ T cells as CD45RO-CCR7+CD27+CD95-. 5' RACE that incorporated UMI labels was used to prepare the TRB cDNA libraries. TCRdb re-called the 5' RACE reads and catalogs CDR3 proteins one per entry, DNA excluded. The sample has 70,000 to 100,000 distinct CDR3 sequences; the top ten hold 0.9% to 1.2%. Per the germline V gene, CDR1 is SGHTA and CDR2 is FQGNSA. This CDR3 is built from 14 residues. Sequencing used naive CXCR3- CD8+ T cells from blood. Noted subset: CD45RO-CCR7+CD27+CD95- naive CD8+ T cells lacking CXCR3 (TNR3-). The sequence derives from a human donor in good health. Some clones in this sample may be carry-over from other donors' samples. The chain links TRBV7-2 to TRBJ1-1; TCRdb's D gene call, TRBD1, goes unchecked for lack of DNA. CDR3 sequence: CASSLIGGDTEAFF.